This TCR beta chain was captured in a study of blood T cell repertoires in COVID-19 (dated by TCRdb to about 2020). About the full investigation: Collaborator samples came from the United States, Italy and Spain and covered acute and convalescent phases of COVID-19. Nearly every sample came with metadata listing a de-identified subject ID, COVID-19 status, age in years and sex. The material from the prospective study consisted of cDNA or gDNA derived from T cells, B-cell-depleted T cells, or PBMCs. Where available, HLA class I and class II types were taken from metadata supplied by the sample provider and were not determined by assay-based typing. The repertoires were made available in a free public database intended to serve as a resource for research on the immune response to SARS-CoV-2. Samples came from the ongoing ImmuneRACE study (first 160 participants) plus 1,254 subjects from 6 global collaborators. Subjects who had been exposed to COVID-19, were actively infected with it, or had recovered from it provided the deeply sampled blood TCRbeta repertoires that made up the dataset. General findings and caveats noted by the study authors: Clinical and demographic metadata were provided uncurated, with the amount varying by source and participant.

Whole blood was collected in K2EDTA tubes by collaborating institutions according to the institutions' own protocols. Collaborator samples were shipped for TCRbeta analysis as frozen whole blood, isolated PBMCs, or DNA extracted from either sample type. To note about this clone: Its antigen remains undetermined. Nothing much larger sits one base from this clone, and base qualities are not available.

The immunoSEQ Assay, a bias-controlled multiplex PCR, was used to amplify TCRbeta CDR3 regions from genomic DNA. Regarding the original processing steps: Nucleated cell counts per sample were estimated from amplification of reference gene primers within the assay. Sequence reads were collapsed and filtered to measure the absolute abundance of every unique TCRbeta CDR3 rearrangement. Productive Simpson clonality was computed per sample as the square root of Simpson's diversity index over productive rearrangements. TCRdb took this table from immuneACCESS and kept in-frame rearrangements with V and J called. Such tables lack part of the clones; where checked against another copy, unresolved V genes explain under half of the gap, and the rest is unexplained. The DNA gave D and trimming, while V, J and clone size come from that table. The sample has over 200,000 clones on record, 87% of them singletons. The ten largest clones take up roughly 2% of the sample.

This sequence originates from a man aged 40-50 years with active or convalescent COVID-19. Sequenced material: peripheral blood.

The DNA sequence is TGTGCCAGTAGTAAGCAGGGGACCAACGTCCTGACTTTC. It translates to CASSKQGTNVLTF. The chain uses TRBV19 and TRBJ2-6; TRBD1 might be the D gene, on 6 matching bases. V loses 4 bases of germline sequence and J loses 8 bases, and the interval between the two ends is 9 bases. CDR1 is given as LNHDA and CDR2 as SQIVND, both from the germline V gene (reference sequence). Including the terminal cysteine and phenylalanine, the CDR3 comprises 13 residues. The DNA shown is the 39-base CDR3, in frame from base 1.